This T cell receptor beta chain was identified during a study of T cells in Graves' hyperthyroidism and ophthalmopathy. Study at large: Prior to any treatment, at the point of initial diagnosis, peripheral blood was collected. Study-level results: Ophthalmopathy could be told apart from stable hyperthyroidism with a 13 V-J model. With a median lead of 6.5 months before onset, the model predicted ophthalmopathy.

Out of about 10 ml of fresh peripheral blood came the PBMCs. The V and J ends lost 4 bases and 6 bases respectively, with 16 bases between them. Germline lookup yields CDR1 LGHDT and CDR2 YNNKEL (reference sequence). The CDR3 totals 14 residues. Amplified TCR beta CDR3 regions came from RNA transcripts. TCR CDR3 regions were first amplified by RT-PCR with HTBI primers. TCRdb re-called the multiplex PCR reads with MiXCR, one entry per CDR3 protein. The sample has approximately 350,000 distinct CDR3 sequences, approximately 14% seen once. This clonotype showed up many times. Its antigen is still unknown. The chain couples TRBV3-1 to TRBJ2-7; unclear D gene. The source of this sequence is a woman aged 55-70 years with Graves' ophthalmopathy. The sequencing sample was made of blood. The CDR3 protein is CASSRLKIDIEQYF. The CDR3 DNA sequence: TGTGCCAGCAGCCGACTCAAGATAGACATCGAGCAGTACTTC.